Following are 16 T cell receptor beta chains from one sample sequenced in a study of CD8 T cells in ankylosing spondylitis. In TCRdb, the 5' RACE reads were re-called with MiXCR into one record per CDR3 protein. This table holds under 950,000 distinct CDR3 sequences, around 20% found once. Study-level results: For ankylosing spondylitis blood, a TCR beta motif of seven to nine highly homologous variants appeared characteristic.

Their antigens are not known. The material sequenced was blood, either unsorted or a sorted T cell fraction (not recorded which). The receptor set was obtained from a male donor with ankylosing spondylitis.

The sample holds a few counts of this clonotype. The chain recombines TRBV7-9 with TRBJ2-3; 8 bases agree with TRBD1. Germline CDR1 and CDR2: SEHNR and FQNEAQ (reference sequence). This CDR3 comprises 15 residues. Trimming at V came to 4 bases and at J to 0 bases, leaving 3 bases not matched to a gene. CDR3: CASSSGTGSTDTQYF. CDR3 sequence (DNA): TGTGCCAGCAGCTCCGGGACAGGTAGCACAGATACGCAGTATTTT. The complete variable domain, with remaining parts taken from reference TRBV7-9 and TRBJ2-3, reads DTGVSQNPRHKITKRGQNVTFRCDPISEHNRLYWYRQTLGQGPEFLTYFQNEAQLEKSRLLSDRFSAERPKGSFSTLEIQRTEQGDSAMYLCASSSGTGSTDTQYFGPGTRLTVL.

This clonotype has just a few counts. The rearrangement uses TRBV20-1 and TRBJ2-2; 9 nucleotides match TRBD2. CDR3 length equals 15 residues. Trimming took 5 bases from V and 1 from J; bases not matched to a gene: 5. Germline CDR1 is DFQATT and CDR2 is SNEGSKA (reference sequence). CDR3 in amino acids: CSARRLAVNTGELFF. The CDR3, as DNA: TGCAGTGCTCGCCGACTAGCGGTGAACACCGGGGAGCTGTTTTTT.

The chain couples TRBV29-1 to TRBJ1-1, with 8 bases identical to TRBD1. CDR3 size: 13 residues. Germline lookup yields CDR1 SQVTM and CDR2 ANQGSEA. The V gene end was trimmed by 5 bases and the J gene end by 2 bases; junction bases not matched to a gene: 4. As DNA, the CDR3 is TGCAGCGTTACAGGGGGACTAAACACTGAAGCTTTCTTT. Translated: CSVTGGLNTEAFF.

The V call is TRBV20-1, the J call TRBJ2-2; tentatively, D is TRBD2 (6 bases). CDR1 and CDR2 from the germline V gene are DFQATT and SNEGSKA (reference sequence). The CDR3 runs to 13 residues. Trimming stripped 0 bases from V and 6 bases from J, with 8 bases between. CDR3 sequence: CSARDWEAGELFF. The CDR3 DNA is TGCAGTGCTAGAGACTGGGAGGCCGGGGAGCTGTTTTTT.

This clonotype was seen more than once but under ten times. The chain has TRBV4-2 and TRBJ2-5; D call uncertain. Trimming took 3 bases from V and 0 from J, leaving 14 bases between them. CDR1 and CDR2 (germline): LGHNA, YNFKEQ. CDR3 length: 16 amino acids. CDR3 region: CASSQGSGSDQETQYF. The CDR3 nucleotides are TGTGCCAGCAGCCAGGGATCCGGGTCGGACCAAGAGACCCAGTACTTC.

This clonotype was seen more than once but under ten times. The rearrangement joins TRBV6-1 to TRBJ1-6; D gene ambiguous. V lost 2 bases and J 5 bases, leaving 10 bases between the germline ends. The CDR3 covers 15 residues. Looked up from germline, CDR1 is MNHNS and CDR2 is SASEGT. CDR3 in DNA: TGTGCCAGCAGTGAACGCAGGCAGAATAATTCACCCCTCCACTTT. Encoded protein: CASSERRQNNSPLHF.

V usage is TRBV14 and J usage is TRBJ2-5; 11 positions agree with TRBD2. Germline lookup yields CDR1 SGHDN and CDR2 FVKESK. With V trimmed by 4 bases and J by 2 bases, 6 bases remained unmatched. This CDR3 spans 16 amino acids. The CDR3 protein is CASSPFSGRAQETQYF. CDR3 sequence (DNA): TGTGCCAGCAGCCCCTTTAGCGGGAGGGCACAAGAGACCCAGTACTTC.

In this sample, this clonotype turned up a few times. The chain uses TRBV6-1 and TRBJ1-1; no definite D call. The CDR3 length is 11 residues. Trimming took 5 bases from V and 3 from J, leaving 4 bases between them. Germline lookup yields CDR1 MNHNS and CDR2 SASEGT. As DNA, the CDR3 is TGTGCCAGCAGTCGGTACACTGAAGCTTTCTTT. Translation: CASSRYTEAFF.

The chain's CDR3 is CASSYSPTITGISYEQYF. Written as DNA, the CDR3 is TGTGCCAGCAGTTACTCCCCGACAATTACAGGGATCTCCTACGAGCAGTACTTC. The rearrangement links TRBV6-5 to TRBJ2-7; maybe TRBD1 (6 bases). The V gene's germline CDR1 is MNHEY and CDR2 SVGAGI. The CDR3 contains 18 residues. V was clipped by 0 bases and J by 0 bases, with 18 bases between them.

This clonotype was seen only a few times. The gene calls are TRBV27 and TRBJ2-7; 8 bases fit TRBD1. V dropped 4 bases and J dropped 3; count of bases not matched to a gene: 2. This CDR3 comprises 13 residues. The germline V gene has CDR1 MNHEY and CDR2 SMNVEV (reference sequence). The CDR3 sequence is CASSWTGHYEQYF. The DNA of the CDR3 is TGTGCCAGCAGTTGGACAGGGCACTACGAGCAGTACTTC.

This clonotype came up many times. V gene TRBV5-1 combines with J gene TRBJ2-7; D is unresolved. V shed 0 bases and J shed 2 bases, with 9 bases lying between them. Germline-derived CDR1 and CDR2 are SGHRS and YFSETQ. This CDR3 contains 14 residues. CDR3 loop: CASSLVVSPYEQYF. In DNA form, the CDR3 reads TGCGCCAGCAGCTTGGTCGTCAGTCCCTACGAGCAGTACTTC.

This rearrangement joins TRBV14 to TRBJ2-3; no reliable D call. The ends were cut back, 1 base at V and 7 bases at J, with 12 bases in the middle. CDR3 length: 14 amino acids. Germline V lookup: CDR1 SGHDN, CDR2 FVKESK. DNA of the CDR3: TGTGCCAGCAGCCAAGGACCGACCCTGAATACGCAGTATTTT. Its protein product is CASSQGPTLNTQYF.

V and J are TRBV19 and TRBJ2-7; D gene unclear. Trimming took off 6 bases at V and 4 bases at J, with 22 bases between the two ends. The CDR3 has 16 amino acids. Germline CDR1 reads LNHDA; CDR2 reads SQIVND (reference sequence). The CDR3 here is CASSGGPTNTLYEQYF. The CDR3 DNA follows: TGTGCCAGTAGCGGCGGCCCGACCAACACCCTATACGAGCAGTACTTC.

The chain is built from TRBV7-9 and TRBJ2-1, with 8 bases identical to TRBD1. This CDR3 comprises 14 residues. V shed 4 bases and J 5 bases; nucleotides not matched to a gene: 4. Germline V gene sequence: CDR1 SEHNR, CDR2 FQNEAQ (reference sequence). The CDR3 nucleotides are TGTGCCAGCAGCTGGGGGACAGGCAACAATGAGCAGTTCTTC. Translated: CASSWGTGNNEQFF.

The rearrangement uses TRBV10-3 and TRBJ1-5; TRBD1 matches 8 bases. The CDR3 is made up of 17 amino acids. Trimming took 2 bases from V and 4 from J; bases not matched to a gene: 10. Germline values: CDR1 ENHRY, CDR2 SYGVKD. The CDR3 DNA is TGTGCCATCAGTGAGGGCCAGGGGGCATACACTAATCAGCCCCAGCATTTT. Protein: CAISEGQGAYTNQPQHF.

Ten or more counts support this clonotype. J is TRBJ2-5 and V is TRBV4-1, with TRBD2 matching over 10 bases. Germline-derived CDR1 and CDR2 are MGHRA and YSYEKL. The CDR3 spans 16 residues. The junction had 9 bases not matched to a gene; V was cut back by 4 bases and J by 4 bases. The CDR3 protein is CASSRGTSVRRETQYF. The DNA of the CDR3 is TGCGCCAGCAGCCGAGGGACTAGCGTTAGGAGAGAGACCCAGTACTTC.